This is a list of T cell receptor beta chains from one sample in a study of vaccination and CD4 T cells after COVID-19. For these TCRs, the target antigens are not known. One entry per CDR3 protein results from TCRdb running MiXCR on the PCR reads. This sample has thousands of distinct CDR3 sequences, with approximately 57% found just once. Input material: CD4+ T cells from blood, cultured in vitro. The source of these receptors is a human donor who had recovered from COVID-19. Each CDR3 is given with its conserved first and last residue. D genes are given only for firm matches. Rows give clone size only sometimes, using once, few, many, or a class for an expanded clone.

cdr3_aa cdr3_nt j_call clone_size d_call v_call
CASSFVIGSQGSQPQHF TGTGCCAGCAGCTTCGTCATAGGGTCACAGGGCTCTCAGCCCCAGCATTTT TRBJ1-5 NA NA TRBV5-8
CASSLAWGGDQPQHF TGTGCCAGCAGCTTAGCCTGGGGAGGGGATCAGCCCCAGCATTTT TRBJ1-5 NA NA TRBV7-2
CSASDRGVAKNIQYF TGCAGTGCTTCAGACAGGGGGGTAGCCAAAAACATTCAGTACTTC TRBJ2-4 NA TRBD1 TRBV20-1
CASSTMSGYTF TGTGCCAGCAGCACGATGAGTGGCTACACCTTC TRBJ1-2 NA NA TRBV6-2/TRBV6-3
CATSDSRGSNQPQHF TGTGCCACCAGTGATTCCAGGGGTAGCAATCAGCCCCAGCATTTT TRBJ1-5 NA NA TRBV24-1
CASSPGGQPTDTQYF TGTGCCAGCAGTCCTGGAGGGCAGCCCACAGATACGCAGTATTTT TRBJ2-3 NA NA TRBV2
CASSTEGLYNEQFF TGTGCCAGCAGTACGGAGGGCCTTTACAATGAGCAGTTCTTC TRBJ2-1 once NA TRBV2
CASSQSGDTQYF TGTGCCAGCAGCCAATCGGGGGATACGCAGTATTTT TRBJ2-3 NA NA TRBV3-1
CASSAGNWRDTQYF TGTGCCAGCAGCGCCGGGAATTGGAGAGATACGCAGTATTTT TRBJ2-3 NA NA TRBV7-2
CASSYSLGGDTEAFF TGTGCCAGCAGTTACTCGCTCGGGGGGGACACTGAAGCTTTCTTT TRBJ1-1 NA NA TRBV6-2/TRBV6-3
CATSDSGQGAGNTIYF TGTGCCACCAGTGATTCCGGACAGGGTGCGGGAAACACCATATATTTT TRBJ1-3 NA TRBD1 TRBV24-1
CASSRGGSGLNTEAFF TGTGCCAGCTCACGAGGGGGCTCGGGCCTGAACACTGAAGCTTTCTTT TRBJ1-1 NA TRBD1 TRBV18
CASSANDRSNQPQHF TGTGCCAGCAGTGCGAATGACAGGTCCAATCAGCCCCAGCATTTT TRBJ1-5 NA NA TRBV6-1
CASKVEAQATGELFF TGTGCCAGCAAAGTTGAGGCCCAGGCCACCGGGGAGCTGTTTTTT TRBJ2-2 NA NA TRBV6-1
CASSLQAGTSGPDTQYF TGTGCCAGCAGCTTACAAGCCGGGACTAGCGGGCCAGATACGCAGTATTTT TRBJ2-3 NA TRBD2 TRBV7-3
CSASSLAGVEQFF TGCAGTGCTAGCTCGCTAGCGGGAGTTGAGCAGTTCTTC TRBJ2-1 NA TRBD2 TRBV20-1
CASSLGQNYGYTF TGTGCCAGTAGCTTGGGACAGAACTATGGCTACACCTTC TRBJ1-2 NA TRBD1 TRBV19
CASSQGRSSYEQYF TGTGCCAGCAGCCAAGGGCGGAGCTCCTACGAGCAGTACTTC TRBJ2-7 once NA TRBV4-2
CSASNTYNEQFF TGCAGTGCTAGTAATACTTACAATGAGCAGTTCTTC TRBJ2-1 few NA TRBV20-1
CASSKPVGRGQETQYF TGTGCCAGCAGCAAACCGGTGGGTCGGGGACAGGAGACCCAGTACTTC TRBJ2-5 NA NA TRBV21-1
CASSESRSQETQYF TGTGCCAGCAGTGAAAGCCGGAGCCAAGAGACCCAGTACTTC TRBJ2-5 large NA TRBV2
CASSFNRGSSPLHF TGTGCCAGCAGCTTCAACAGGGGAAGTTCACCCCTCCACTTT TRBJ1-6 NA TRBD1 TRBV5-4
CATSGGSNYEQYF TGTGCCACCAGCGGCGGGAGTAACTACGAGCAGTACTTC TRBJ2-7 NA TRBD2 TRBV24-1
CASSLTGGFYNSPLHF TGTGCCAGCAGCTTGACAGGGGGCTTTTATAATTCACCCCTCCACTTT TRBJ1-6 NA NA TRBV12-1
CASSVATSSGNTIYF TGTGCCAGCAGCGTAGCGACAAGCTCTGGAAACACCATATATTTT TRBJ1-3 NA NA TRBV9
CASSFTRGRGVYGYTF TGTGCCAGCAGTTTTACCAGGGGGAGGGGGGTTTATGGCTACACCTTC TRBJ1-2 NA TRBD1 TRBV6-5
CASSEVGRRDTIYF TGTGCCAGCAGTGAAGTCGGACGGAGGGACACCATATATTTT TRBJ1-3 NA NA TRBV6-1
CASSLTYLSTDTQYF TGTGCCAGCAGCTTAACGTATTTGAGCACAGATACGCAGTATTTT TRBJ2-3 NA NA TRBV7-3
CSASTEAGDTQYF TGCAGTGCTAGTACAGAAGCGGGAGATACGCAGTATTTT TRBJ2-3 NA NA TRBV20-1
CASSLQGETQYF TGTGCCAGCAGCTTACAGGGGGAGACCCAGTACTTC TRBJ2-5 few NA TRBV7-6
CASSSMGSYTGELFF TGTGCCAGCAGTTCTATGGGGTCGTACACCGGGGAGCTGTTTTTT TRBJ2-2 NA NA TRBV28
CSVGNARGLVEETQYF TGCAGTGTGGGCAATGCCAGGGGGCTTGTAGAAGAGACCCAGTACTTC TRBJ2-5 few TRBD1 TRBV20-1
CASSKQRGYEQYF TGTGCCAGCAGTAAACAGCGGGGGTACGAGCAGTACTTC TRBJ2-7 NA TRBD2 TRBV27
CASRSGLAGSSYEQYF TGTGCCAGCAGGTCGGGACTAGCGGGGAGCTCCTACGAGCAGTACTTC TRBJ2-7 NA TRBD2 TRBV6-1
CAGGSEAFF TGTGCCGGTGGTAGTGAAGCTTTCTTT TRBJ1-1 few NA TRBV7-9
CATPFPPRAETQYF TGTGCCACTCCATTCCCCCCCAGGGCTGAGACCCAGTACTTC TRBJ2-5 few NA TRBV7-3
CASSEWFRGYTQYF TGTGCCAGCAGTGAATGGTTCAGGGGATATACGCAGTATTTT TRBJ2-3 NA NA TRBV2